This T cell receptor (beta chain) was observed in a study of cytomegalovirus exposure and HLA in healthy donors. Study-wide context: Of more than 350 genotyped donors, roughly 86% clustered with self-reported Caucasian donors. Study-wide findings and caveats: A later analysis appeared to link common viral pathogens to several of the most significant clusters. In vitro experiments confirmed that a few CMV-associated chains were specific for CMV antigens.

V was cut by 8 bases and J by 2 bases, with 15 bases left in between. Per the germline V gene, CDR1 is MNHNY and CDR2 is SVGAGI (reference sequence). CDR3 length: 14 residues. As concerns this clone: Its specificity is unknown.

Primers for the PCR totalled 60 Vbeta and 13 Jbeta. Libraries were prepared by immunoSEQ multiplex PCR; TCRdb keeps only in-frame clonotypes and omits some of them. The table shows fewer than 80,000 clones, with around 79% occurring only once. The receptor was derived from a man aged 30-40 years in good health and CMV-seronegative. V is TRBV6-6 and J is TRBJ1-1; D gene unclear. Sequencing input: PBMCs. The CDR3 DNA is TGTGCCAGCTCTTTAACAGCTGCAAACACTGAAGCTTTCTTT. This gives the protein CASSLTAANTEAFF.